Below, one T cell receptor (beta chain) is given with its context. Here immunoSEQ multiplex PCR was the method, and the copy in TCRdb shows in-frame clones only, minus some. The table shows fewer than 450,000 clones, with around nine tenths occurring only once. This entry belongs to a study of blood T cell repertoires in COVID-19. Unmatched junction bases numbered 12, after V lost 5 bases and J lost 5 bases. CDR3 size: 18 residues. Germline lookup yields CDR1 SGHTA and CDR2 FQGNSA. The V gene is TRBV7-2, the J gene TRBJ2-3; 14 nucleotides line up with TRBD2. The receptor's source is a woman between 65 and 79 years old with COVID-19, enrolled during active disease. Input material: peripheral blood. Here the CDR3 reads CASSIFKTSGGVGDTQYF. CDR3 sequence (DNA): TGTGCCAGCAGCATATTTAAGACTAGCGGGGGGGTCGGAGATACGCAGTATTTT.